These T cell receptor beta chains were read from a single sample in a study of blood T cell repertoires in COVID-19. Data came from immunoSEQ multiplex PCR; TCRdb stores just in-frame clones and leaves some out. The sample gives nearly 250,000 clones, 65% to 90% of which show up once; over 7.5% is in the top ten. The sequenced sample was PBMCs or T cells enriched from blood (not recorded which). These receptor sequences come from a woman between 45 and 60 years old with acute COVID-19. Each CDR3 is given with its conserved first and last residue. A D gene is named only where the DNA matches it firmly. Not every row has a clone size; where given, it reads once, few, many or a size class.

D gene	V gene	clone size	J gene	CDR3 protein	CDR3 DNA
.	TRBV7-2	.	TRBJ1-2	CASSLGEGGRLFGYTF	TGTGCCAGCAGCTTAGGGGAGGGCGGTAGATTGTTTGGCTACACCTTC
.	TRBV2	.	TRBJ2-7	CASIANPYEQYF	TGTGCCAGCATCGCGAACCCCTACGAGCAGTACTTC
.	TRBV10-3	.	TRBJ2-7	CAIRDTTPYEQYF	TGTGCCATCAGGGACACCACGCCATACGAGCAGTACTTC
.	TRBV28	.	TRBJ1-5	CASSLLRGGNQPQHF	TGTGCCAGCAGTTTATTACGGGGAGGCAATCAGCCCCAGCATTTT
TRBD1	TRBV6-5	.	TRBJ2-7	CASSYRTGGEQYF	TGTGCCAGCAGTTACAGGACAGGAGGCGAGCAGTACTTC
.	TRBV28	.	TRBJ1-2	CASSLGLNYGYTF	TGTGCCAGCAGTTTGGGCCTAAACTATGGCTACACCTTC
TRBD1	TRBV18	.	TRBJ1-2	CASSPGTEYGYTF	TGTGCCAGCTCCCCCGGGACAGAGTATGGCTACACCTTC
TRBD2	TRBV6-2/TRBV6-3	few	TRBJ2-7	CASSGRLAGEYEQYF	TGTGCCAGCAGTGGCAGACTAGCGGGGGAATACGAGCAGTACTTC
.	TRBV6-2/TRBV6-3	.	TRBJ1-5	CASSYSGLSNQPQHF	TGTGCCAGCAGTTACTCGGGGCTTAGCAATCAGCCCCAGCATTTT
.	TRBV9	once	TRBJ1-2	CASSVAQSRSLYGYTF	TGTGCCAGCAGCGTAGCCCAGTCCCGCTCTCTTTATGGCTACACCTTC
TRBD2	TRBV27	.	TRBJ2-1	CASSRPGLADNEQFF	TGTGCCAGCTCCAGACCGGGACTAGCGGACAATGAGCAGTTCTTC
.	TRBV3-1/TRBV3-2	.	TRBJ2-5	CASSLHPSDQETQYF	TGTGCCAGCAGCCTTCACCCTAGCGACCAAGAGACCCAGTACTTC
.	TRBV9	.	TRBJ2-1	CASSPPAGNEQFF	TGTGCCAGCAGCCCGCCAGCCGGGAATGAGCAGTTCTTC
TRBD1	TRBV9	.	TRBJ2-2	CASSVYGTGVTGELFF	TGTGCCAGCAGCGTATATGGGACAGGGGTCACCGGGGAGCTGTTTTTT
.	TRBV6-5	.	TRBJ2-1	CASSYRSPYNEQFF	TGTGCCAGCAGTTACAGGAGCCCCTACAATGAGCAGTTCTTC
TRBD2	TRBV24-1	.	TRBJ2-1	CATSAGGLATEQFF	TGTGCCACCAGTGCTGGGGGACTAGCGACTGAGCAGTTCTTC
TRBD1	TRBV5-1	.	TRBJ1-2	CASSAGTGGFVSGYTF	TGCGCCAGCAGCGCCGGGACAGGGGGCTTTGTTAGTGGCTACACCTTC
.	TRBV3-1/TRBV3-2	.	TRBJ2-5	CASSQDRTDQETQYF	TGTGCCAGCAGCCAAGATCGGACTGATCAAGAGACCCAGTACTTC
.	TRBV6-6	.	TRBJ1-5	CASSYQTPVRRQPQHF	TGTGCCAGCAGTTACCAGACTCCAGTCAGGAGGCAGCCCCAGCATTTT
TRBD1	TRBV2	.	TRBJ1-5	CASRFGQGNQPQHF	TGTGCCAGCCGCTTCGGACAGGGGAATCAGCCCCAGCATTTT
TRBD1	TRBV6-5	.	TRBJ1-1	CASSSIQGGNTEAFF	TGTGCCAGCAGCTCGATACAGGGGGGGAACACTGAAGCTTTCTTT
.	TRBV27	once	TRBJ1-2	CASSSYGGSGYGYTF	TGTGCCAGCAGTTCCTACGGGGGGTCGGGCTATGGCTACACCTTC
.	TRBV29-1	.	TRBJ1-1	CSVAGIESRTEAFF	TGCAGCGTTGCGGGGATTGAGTCTAGAACTGAAGCTTTCTTT
.	TRBV29-1	once	TRBJ1-1	CSVEDVAGRTFF	TGCAGCGTTGAAGATGTGGCAGGGCGAACTTTCTTT
.	TRBV15	.	TRBJ2-1	CATSRVRGYNEQFF	TGTGCCACCAGCAGAGTTCGCGGTTACAATGAGCAGTTCTTC
.	TRBV15	.	TRBJ1-5	CATSRDVSENQPQHF	TGTGCCACCAGCAGAGATGTGTCAGAAAATCAGCCCCAGCATTTT
.	TRBV30	.	TRBJ1-2	CAWTRGARYGYTF	TGTGCCTGGACCCGGGGGGCGAGGTATGGCTACACCTTC
.	TRBV3-1/TRBV3-2	few	TRBJ2-7	CASSQDLRQGHYEQYF	TGTGCCAGCAGCCAAGATCTAAGGCAGGGCCACTACGAGCAGTACTTC
TRBD2	TRBV7-3	.	TRBJ2-3	CASSRIPSGGSTDTQYF	TGTGCCAGCAGCCGGATACCTAGCGGGGGGAGTACAGATACGCAGTATTTT
.	TRBV29-1	once	TRBJ1-2	CSVVGARGYTF	TGCAGCGTTGTGGGGGCGAGGGGCTACACCTTC
.	TRBV6-5	once	TRBJ1-1	CASRAGDLNTEAFF	TGTGCCAGCAGGGCAGGGGACCTGAACACTGAAGCTTTCTTT
.	TRBV10-3	.	TRBJ1-6	CAISERDPPALHF	TGTGCCATCAGTGAGCGGGATCCTCCTGCCCTCCACTTT
TRBD1	TRBV7-3	.	TRBJ2-3	CASSSGTGPADTQYF	TGTGCCAGCAGCTCCGGGACAGGGCCAGCAGATACGCAGTATTTT
.	TRBV5-6	.	TRBJ1-2	CASSFSPRGGYTF	TGTGCCAGCAGCTTTAGCCCACGCGGTGGCTACACCTTC
TRBD1	TRBV13	.	TRBJ2-7	CASSLRTGGSEQYF	TGTGCCAGCAGCTTAAGGACAGGGGGTAGCGAGCAGTACTTC
.	TRBV7-8	.	TRBJ1-1	CASSKTDRMGGTEAFF	TGTGCCAGCAGCAAAACGGACCGGATGGGGGGCACTGAAGCTTTCTTT
TRBD2	TRBV5-1	once	TRBJ2-3	CASSLGGGSTDTQYF	TGCGCCAGCAGCTTGGGCGGGGGAAGCACAGATACGCAGTATTTT
TRBD2	TRBV5-4	few	TRBJ2-1	CASRYRGGGSYNEQFF	TGTGCCAGCAGATACCGCGGGGGGGGCTCCTACAATGAGCAGTTCTTC
.	TRBV13	.	TRBJ1-5	CASSPGQSQPQHF	TGTGCCAGCAGCCCCGGACAATCTCAGCCCCAGCATTTT
.	TRBV2	.	TRBJ1-1	CASSPIGQPTEAFF	TGTGCCAGCAGCCCCATCGGACAGCCCACTGAAGCTTTCTTT
TRBD1	TRBV19	.	TRBJ2-7	CASSSPGTGDPYEQYF	TGTGCCAGTAGTTCCCCCGGGACAGGGGACCCCTACGAGCAGTACTTC
.	TRBV19	.	TRBJ1-2	CASSGIYYGYTF	TGTGCCAGCTCCGGGATCTACTATGGCTACACCTTC
.	TRBV5-4	.	TRBJ2-2	CASSLAQVVVGELFF	TGTGCCAGCAGCTTGGCGCAGGTGGTGGTCGGGGAGCTGTTTTTT
.	TRBV11-2	.	TRBJ2-1	CASSSLPTVGGLNEQFF	TGTGCCAGCAGCAGCTTACCCACGGTTGGGGGCCTCAATGAGCAGTTCTTC
.	TRBV18	few	TRBJ1-2	CASSSNDRFYGYTF	TGTGCCAGCTCTTCAAACGACAGGTTCTATGGCTACACCTTC
.	TRBV18	.	TRBJ2-7	CASSLSPRGPLGEQYF	TGTGCCAGCTCACTTTCTCCCAGGGGCCCCCTTGGCGAGCAGTACTTC
TRBD1	TRBV9	.	TRBJ1-3	CASSSGTVSGNTIYF	TGTGCCAGCAGCTCAGGGACAGTCTCTGGAAACACCATATATTTT